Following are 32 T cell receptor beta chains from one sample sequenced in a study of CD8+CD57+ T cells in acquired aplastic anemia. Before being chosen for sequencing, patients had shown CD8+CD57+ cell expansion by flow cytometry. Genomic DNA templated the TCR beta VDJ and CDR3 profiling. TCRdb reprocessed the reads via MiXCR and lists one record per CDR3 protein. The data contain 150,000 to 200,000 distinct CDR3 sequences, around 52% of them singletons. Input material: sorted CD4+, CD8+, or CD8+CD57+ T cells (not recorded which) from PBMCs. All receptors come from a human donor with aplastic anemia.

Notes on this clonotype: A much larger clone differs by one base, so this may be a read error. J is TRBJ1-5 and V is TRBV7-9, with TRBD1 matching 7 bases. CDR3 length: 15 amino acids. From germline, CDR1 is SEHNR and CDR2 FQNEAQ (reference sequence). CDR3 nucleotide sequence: TGTGCCGGCAGCTTGGGGACAGCAAGCAATCAGCCCCAGCATTTT. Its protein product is CAGSLGTASNQPQHF.

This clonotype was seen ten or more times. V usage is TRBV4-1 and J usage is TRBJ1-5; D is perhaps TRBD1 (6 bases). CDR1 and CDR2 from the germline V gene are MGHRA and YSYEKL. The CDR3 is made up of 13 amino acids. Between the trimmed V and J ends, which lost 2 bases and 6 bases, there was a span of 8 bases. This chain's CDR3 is CASSQSRGQPQHF. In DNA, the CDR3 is TGCGCCAGCAGCCAATCCAGGGGTCAGCCCCAGCATTTT.

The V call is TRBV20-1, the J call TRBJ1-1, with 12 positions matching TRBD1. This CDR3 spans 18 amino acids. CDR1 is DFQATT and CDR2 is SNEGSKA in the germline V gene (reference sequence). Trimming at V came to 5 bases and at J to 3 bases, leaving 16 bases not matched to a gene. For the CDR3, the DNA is TGCAGTGCTCGACCGCGGGTTCCGGGACAGGGGGCGGACACTGAAGCTTTCTTT. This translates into CSARPRVPGQGADTEAFF.

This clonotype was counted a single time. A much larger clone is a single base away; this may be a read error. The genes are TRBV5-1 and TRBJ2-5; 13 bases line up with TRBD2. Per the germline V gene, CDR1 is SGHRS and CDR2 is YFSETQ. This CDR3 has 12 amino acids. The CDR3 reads CASTETSGRTDF. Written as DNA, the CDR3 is TGCGCCAGCACCGAGACTAGCGGGAGGACCGACTTC.

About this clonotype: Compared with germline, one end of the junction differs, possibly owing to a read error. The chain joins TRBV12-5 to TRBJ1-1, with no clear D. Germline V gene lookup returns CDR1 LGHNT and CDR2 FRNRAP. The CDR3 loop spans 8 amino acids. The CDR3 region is CASGSDPF. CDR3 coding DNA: TGTGCTAGTGGTTCGGACCCCTTT.

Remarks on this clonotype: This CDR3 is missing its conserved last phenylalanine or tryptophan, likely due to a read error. The CDR3 protein is CASRGGPAFL. CDR3 DNA sequence: TGTGCCAGCAGGGGCGGGCCAGCTTTCTTA. This chain links TRBV6-5 with TRBJ1-1; D gene uncertain. The CDR3 sequence is 10 residues long. V lost 6 bases and J lost 10, with 9 bases in between. Germline values: CDR1 MNHEY, CDR2 SVGAGI.

The CDR3 here is CATSRAGGHSETQYF. In DNA form, the CDR3 reads TGTGCCACCAGCAGAGCGGGCGGGCATTCAGAGACCCAGTACTTC. This rearrangement joins TRBV15 to TRBJ2-5; possibly TRBD2 for D (5 bases). CDR1 is LNHNV, CDR2 YYDKDF, per germline (reference sequence). This CDR3 is built from 15 residues. Trimming took off 1 base at V and 4 bases at J, with 13 bases between the two ends.

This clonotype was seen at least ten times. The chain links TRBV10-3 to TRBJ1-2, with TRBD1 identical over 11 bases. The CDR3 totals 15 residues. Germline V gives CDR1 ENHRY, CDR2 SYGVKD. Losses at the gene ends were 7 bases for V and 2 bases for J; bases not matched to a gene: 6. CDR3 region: CAITIGQGANYGYTF. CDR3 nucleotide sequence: TGTGCCATCACCATAGGACAGGGGGCAAACTATGGCTACACCTTC.

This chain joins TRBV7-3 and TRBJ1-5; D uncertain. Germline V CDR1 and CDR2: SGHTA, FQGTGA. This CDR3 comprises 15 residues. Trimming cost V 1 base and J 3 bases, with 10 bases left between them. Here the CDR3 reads CASSLSNSFNQPQHF. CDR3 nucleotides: TGTGCCAGCAGCTTAAGTAACAGCTTCAATCAGCCCCAGCATTTT.

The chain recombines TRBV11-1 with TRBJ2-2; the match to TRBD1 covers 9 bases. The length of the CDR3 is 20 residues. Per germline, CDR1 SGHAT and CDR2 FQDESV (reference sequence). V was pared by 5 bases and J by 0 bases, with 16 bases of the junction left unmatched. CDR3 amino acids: CASSAGTGTPIAANTGELFF. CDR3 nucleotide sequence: TGTGCCAGCAGCGCCGGGACAGGGACCCCCATTGCGGCGAACACCGGGGAGCTGTTTTTT.

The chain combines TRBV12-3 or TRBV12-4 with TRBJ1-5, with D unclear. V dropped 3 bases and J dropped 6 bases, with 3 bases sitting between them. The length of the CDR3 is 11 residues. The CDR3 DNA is TGTGCCAGCAGTTTGAGTCAGCCCCAGCATTTT. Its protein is CASSLSQPQHF.

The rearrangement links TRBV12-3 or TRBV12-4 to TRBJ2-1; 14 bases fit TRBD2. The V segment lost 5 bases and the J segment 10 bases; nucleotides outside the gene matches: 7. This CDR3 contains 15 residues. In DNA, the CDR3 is TGTGCCAGCAGTGGGGGACTAGCGGGGGATGGGGAGCAGTTCTTC. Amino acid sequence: CASSGGLAGDGEQFF.

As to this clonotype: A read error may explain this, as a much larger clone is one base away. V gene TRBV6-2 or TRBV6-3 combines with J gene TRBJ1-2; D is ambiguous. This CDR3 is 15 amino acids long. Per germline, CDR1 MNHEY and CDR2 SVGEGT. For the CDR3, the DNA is TGTGCCGGCAGTTACTCGGCAGGAAAGGACTATGGCTACACCTTC. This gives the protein CAGSYSAGKDYGYTF.

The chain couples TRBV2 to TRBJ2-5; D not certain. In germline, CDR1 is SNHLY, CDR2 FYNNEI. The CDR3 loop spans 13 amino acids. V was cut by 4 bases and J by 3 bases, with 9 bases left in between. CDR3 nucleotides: TGTGCCAGCAGTGCCCCCGAGAAAGAGACCCAGTACTTC. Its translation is CASSAPEKETQYF.

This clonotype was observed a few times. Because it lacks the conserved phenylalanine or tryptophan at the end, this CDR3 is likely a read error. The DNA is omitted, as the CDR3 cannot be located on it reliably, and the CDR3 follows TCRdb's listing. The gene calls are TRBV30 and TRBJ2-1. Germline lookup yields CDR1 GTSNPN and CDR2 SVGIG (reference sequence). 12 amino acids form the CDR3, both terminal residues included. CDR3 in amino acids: CAWSASFSVGFL.

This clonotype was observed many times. The CDR3 DNA follows: TGCAGTGCTAGGGGGGTGGGGACCGGGGAGCTGTTTTTT. Its translation: CSARGVGTGELFF. The V call is TRBV20-1, the J call TRBJ2-2; D might be TRBD1 or TRBD2, each matching 5 bases. Germline V gene lookup returns CDR1 DFQATT and CDR2 SNEGSKA (reference sequence). The V end lost 3 bases, the J end lost 5 bases, and 10 bases lay between the germline ends. The CDR3 length is 13 residues.

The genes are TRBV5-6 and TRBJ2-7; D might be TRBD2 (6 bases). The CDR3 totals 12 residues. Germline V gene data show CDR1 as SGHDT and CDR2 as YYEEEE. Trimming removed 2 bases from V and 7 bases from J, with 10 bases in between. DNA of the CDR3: TGTGCCAGCAGCTTCCCAGGGAGGGAGCAGTACTTC. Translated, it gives CASSFPGREQYF.

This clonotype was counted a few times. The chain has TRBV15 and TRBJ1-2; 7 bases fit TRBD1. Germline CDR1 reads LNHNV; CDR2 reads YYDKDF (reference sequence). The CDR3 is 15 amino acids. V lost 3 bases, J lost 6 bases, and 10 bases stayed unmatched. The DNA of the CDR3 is TGTGCCACCAGCAGTACACGGGAGGGGGCTAATGGCTACACCTTC. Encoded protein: CATSSTREGANGYTF.

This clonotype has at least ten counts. The CDR3 loop is CASSLGRQGLEKLFF. The CDR3 DNA sequence: TGTGCCAGCAGCTTAGGTAGACAGGGACTTGAAAAACTGTTTTTT. The chain recombines TRBV7-9 with TRBJ1-4, with 7 bases fitting TRBD1. With 1 base clipped from V and 7 bases from J, the junction kept 6 bases outside the gene matches. CDR1 and CDR2 (germline): SEHNR, FQNEAQ (reference sequence). CDR3 size: 15 residues.

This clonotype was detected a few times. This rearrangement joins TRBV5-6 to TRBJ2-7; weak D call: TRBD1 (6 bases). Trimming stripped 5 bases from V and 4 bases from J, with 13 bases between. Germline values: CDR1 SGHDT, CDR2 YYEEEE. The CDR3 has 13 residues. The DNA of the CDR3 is TGTGCCAGCAGAACGGGACAAGGATACGAGCAGTACTTC. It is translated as CASRTGQGYEQYF.

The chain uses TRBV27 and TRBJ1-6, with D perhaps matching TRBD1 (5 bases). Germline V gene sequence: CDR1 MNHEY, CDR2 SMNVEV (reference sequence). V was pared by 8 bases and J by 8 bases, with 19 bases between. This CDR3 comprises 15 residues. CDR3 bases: TGTGCCAGCTCTCTTACCAGGGAAATTGATTCACCCCTCCACTTT. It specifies CASSLTREIDSPLHF.

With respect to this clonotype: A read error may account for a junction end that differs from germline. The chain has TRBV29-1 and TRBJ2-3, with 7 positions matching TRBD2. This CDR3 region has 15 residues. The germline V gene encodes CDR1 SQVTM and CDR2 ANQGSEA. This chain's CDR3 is CSVEPSGSWADRQYF. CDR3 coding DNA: TGCAGCGTTGAACCTAGCGGATCTTGGGCAGATAGGCAGTATTTT.

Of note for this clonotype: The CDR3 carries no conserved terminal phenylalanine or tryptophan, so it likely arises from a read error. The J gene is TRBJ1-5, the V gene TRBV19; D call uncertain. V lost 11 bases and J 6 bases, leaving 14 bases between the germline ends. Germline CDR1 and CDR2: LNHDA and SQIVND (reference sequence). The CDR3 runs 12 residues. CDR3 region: CAWSVLSQPQHL. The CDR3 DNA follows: TGTGCCTGGAGTGTATTGAGTCAGCCCCAGCATTTG.

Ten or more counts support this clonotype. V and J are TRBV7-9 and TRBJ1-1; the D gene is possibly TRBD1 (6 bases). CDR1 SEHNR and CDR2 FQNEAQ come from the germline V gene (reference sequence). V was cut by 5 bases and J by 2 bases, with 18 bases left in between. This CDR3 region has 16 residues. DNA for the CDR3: TGTGCCAGCAGCCCAGAAGGACAGTTATCAAACACTGAAGCTTTCTTT. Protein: CASSPEGQLSNTEAFF.

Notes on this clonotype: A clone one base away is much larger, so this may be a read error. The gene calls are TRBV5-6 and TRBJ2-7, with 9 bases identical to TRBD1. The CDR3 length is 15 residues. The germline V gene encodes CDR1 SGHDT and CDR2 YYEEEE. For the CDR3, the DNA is TGTGCCAGCAGCTTATGGGACAGGGTTTCCTACGCGCAGTACTTC. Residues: CASSLWDRVSYAQYF.

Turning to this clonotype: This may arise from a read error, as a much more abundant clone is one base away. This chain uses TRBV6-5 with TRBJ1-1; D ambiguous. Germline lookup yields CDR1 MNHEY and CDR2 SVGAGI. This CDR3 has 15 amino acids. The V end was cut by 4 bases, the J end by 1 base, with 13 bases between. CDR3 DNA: TGTGCCAGCAGTTTTCTCCCTGACCCGAACACTGAAGCTTTCTTT. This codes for CASSFLPDPNTEAFF.

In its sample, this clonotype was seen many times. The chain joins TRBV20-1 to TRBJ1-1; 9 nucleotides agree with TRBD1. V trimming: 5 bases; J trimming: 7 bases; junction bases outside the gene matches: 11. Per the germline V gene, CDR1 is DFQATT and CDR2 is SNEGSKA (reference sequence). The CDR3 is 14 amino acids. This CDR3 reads CSAASPGQGFEAFF. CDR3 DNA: TGCAGTGCTGCTTCACCGGGACAGGGTTTTGAAGCTTTCTTT.

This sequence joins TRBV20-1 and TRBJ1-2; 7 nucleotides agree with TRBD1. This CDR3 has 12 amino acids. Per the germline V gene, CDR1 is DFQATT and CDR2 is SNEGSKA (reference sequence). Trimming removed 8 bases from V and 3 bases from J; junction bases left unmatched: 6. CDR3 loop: CSMTGMDYGYTF. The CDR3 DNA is TGCAGTATGACAGGGATGGACTATGGCTACACCTTC.

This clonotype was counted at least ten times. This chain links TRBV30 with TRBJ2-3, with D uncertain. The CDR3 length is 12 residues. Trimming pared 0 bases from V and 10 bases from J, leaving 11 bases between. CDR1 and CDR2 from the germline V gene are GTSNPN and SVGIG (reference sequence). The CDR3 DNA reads TGTGCCTGGAGTGTAGATACCCGCGCGCAGTATTTT. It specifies CAWSVDTRAQYF.

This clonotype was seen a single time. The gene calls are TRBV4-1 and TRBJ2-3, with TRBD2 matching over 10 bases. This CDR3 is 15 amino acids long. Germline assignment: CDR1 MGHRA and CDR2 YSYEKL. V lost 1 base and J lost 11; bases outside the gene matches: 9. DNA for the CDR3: TGCGCCAGCAGCCAAGTGGCTAGCGGGAGCAATGAGCAGTATTTT. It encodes CASSQVASGSNEQYF.

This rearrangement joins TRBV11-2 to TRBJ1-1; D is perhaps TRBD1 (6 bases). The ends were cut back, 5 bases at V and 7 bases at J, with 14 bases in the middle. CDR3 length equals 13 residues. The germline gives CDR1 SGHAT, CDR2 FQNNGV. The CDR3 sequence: CASSRNRAGEAFF. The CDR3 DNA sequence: TGTGCCAGCAGCAGGAACAGGGCCGGTGAAGCTTTCTTT.

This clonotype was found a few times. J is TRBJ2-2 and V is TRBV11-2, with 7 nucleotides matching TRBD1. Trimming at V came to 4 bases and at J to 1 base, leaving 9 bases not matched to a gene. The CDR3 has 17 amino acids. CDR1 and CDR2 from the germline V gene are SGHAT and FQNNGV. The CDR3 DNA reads TGTGCCAGCAGCTCGATGGTTGGGACAGAGAACACCGGGGAGCTGTTTTTT. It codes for CASSSMVGTENTGELFF.